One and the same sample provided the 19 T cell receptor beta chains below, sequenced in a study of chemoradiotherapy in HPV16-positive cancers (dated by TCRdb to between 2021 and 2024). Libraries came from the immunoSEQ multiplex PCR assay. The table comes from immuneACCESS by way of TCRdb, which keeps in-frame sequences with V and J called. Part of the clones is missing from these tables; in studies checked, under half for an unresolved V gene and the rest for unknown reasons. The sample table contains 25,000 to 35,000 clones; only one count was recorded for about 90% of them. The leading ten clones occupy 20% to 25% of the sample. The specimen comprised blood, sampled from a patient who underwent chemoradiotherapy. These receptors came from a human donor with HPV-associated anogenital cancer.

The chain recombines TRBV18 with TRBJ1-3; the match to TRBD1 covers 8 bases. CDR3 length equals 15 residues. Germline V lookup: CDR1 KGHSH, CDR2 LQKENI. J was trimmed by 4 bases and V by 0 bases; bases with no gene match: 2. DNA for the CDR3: TGTGCCAGCTCACCACCTCGGACAGGGGGAAACACCATATATTTT. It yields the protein CASSPPRTGGNTIYF.

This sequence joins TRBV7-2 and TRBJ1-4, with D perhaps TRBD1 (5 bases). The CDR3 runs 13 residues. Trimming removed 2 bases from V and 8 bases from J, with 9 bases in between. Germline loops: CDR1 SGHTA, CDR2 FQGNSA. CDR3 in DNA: TGTGCCAGCAGCTTACTAGGGGACGAAAAACTGTTTTTT. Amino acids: CASSLLGDEKLFF.

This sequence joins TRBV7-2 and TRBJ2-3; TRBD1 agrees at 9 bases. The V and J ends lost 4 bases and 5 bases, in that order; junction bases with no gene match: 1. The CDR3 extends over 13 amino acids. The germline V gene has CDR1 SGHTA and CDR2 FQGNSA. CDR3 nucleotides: TGTGCCAGCAGCTGGGGACAGGGAGATACGCAGTATTTT. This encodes CASSWGQGDTQYF.

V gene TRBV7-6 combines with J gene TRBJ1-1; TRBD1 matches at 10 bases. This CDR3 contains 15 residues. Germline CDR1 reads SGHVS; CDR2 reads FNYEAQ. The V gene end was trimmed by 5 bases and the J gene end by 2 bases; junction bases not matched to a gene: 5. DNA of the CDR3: TGTGCCAGCAGCCCAAGACAGGGGGCCAACACTGAAGCTTTCTTT. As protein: CASSPRQGANTEAFF.

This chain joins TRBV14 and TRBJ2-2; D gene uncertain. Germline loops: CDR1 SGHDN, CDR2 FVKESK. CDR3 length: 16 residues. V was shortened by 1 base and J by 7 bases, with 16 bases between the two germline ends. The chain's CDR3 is CASSQAPGPAYGELFF. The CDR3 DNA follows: TGTGCCAGCAGCCAAGCGCCTGGACCAGCCTACGGGGAGCTGTTTTTT.

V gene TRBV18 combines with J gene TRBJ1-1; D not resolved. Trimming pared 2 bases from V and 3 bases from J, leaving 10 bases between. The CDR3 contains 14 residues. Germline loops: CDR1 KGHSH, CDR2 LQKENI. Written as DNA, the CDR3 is TGTGCCAGCTCACCAAGAGTTTTTGACACTGAAGCTTTCTTT. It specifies CASSPRVFDTEAFF.

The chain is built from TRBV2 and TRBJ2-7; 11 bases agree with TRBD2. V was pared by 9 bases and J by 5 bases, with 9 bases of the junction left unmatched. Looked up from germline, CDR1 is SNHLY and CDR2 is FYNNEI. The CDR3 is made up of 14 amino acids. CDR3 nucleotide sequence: TGTGCCAGTAGGACTAGCGGGCCCTACAACGAGCAGTACTTC. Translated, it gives CASRTSGPYNEQYF.

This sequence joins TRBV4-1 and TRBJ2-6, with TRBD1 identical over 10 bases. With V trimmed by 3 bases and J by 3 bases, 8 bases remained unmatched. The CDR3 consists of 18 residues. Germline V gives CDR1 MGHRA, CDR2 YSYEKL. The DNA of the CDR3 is TGCGCCAGCAGCCACCCCGGGACAGGGGATTTTGGGGCCAACGTCCTGACTTTC. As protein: CASSHPGTGDFGANVLTF.

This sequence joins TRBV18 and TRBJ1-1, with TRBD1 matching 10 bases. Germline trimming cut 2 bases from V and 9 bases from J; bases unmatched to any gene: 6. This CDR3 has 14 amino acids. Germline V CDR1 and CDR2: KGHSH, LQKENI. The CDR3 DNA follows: TGTGCCAGCTCACCAACCGGGACAGGGGATCAAGCTTTCTTT. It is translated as CASSPTGTGDQAFF.

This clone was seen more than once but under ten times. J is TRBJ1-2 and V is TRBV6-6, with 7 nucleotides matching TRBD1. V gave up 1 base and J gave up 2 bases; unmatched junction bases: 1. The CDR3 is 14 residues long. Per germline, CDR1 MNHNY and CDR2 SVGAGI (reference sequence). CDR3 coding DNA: TGTGCCAGCAGTTACTTGACAGGGAACTATGGCTACACCTTC. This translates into CASSYLTGNYGYTF.

The CDR3 DNA is TGTGCCAGCAGTTTAGGCGCCTACAGGGGGCGAATGAACACTGAAGCTTTCTTT. Translated: CASSLGAYRGRMNTEAFF. The chain employs TRBV28 and TRBJ1-1; 9 bases agree with TRBD1. This CDR3 has 18 amino acids. With 2 bases clipped from V and 0 bases from J, the junction kept 10 bases outside the gene matches. Germline loops: CDR1 MDHEN, CDR2 SYDVKM. The full variable domain, rest sourced from reference TRBV28 and TRBJ1-1, is DVKVTQSSRYLVKRTGEKVFLECVQDMDHENMFWYRQDPGLGLRLIYFSYDVKMKEKGDIPEGYSVSREKKERFSLILESASTNQTSMYLCASSLGAYRGRMNTEAFFGQGTRLTVV.

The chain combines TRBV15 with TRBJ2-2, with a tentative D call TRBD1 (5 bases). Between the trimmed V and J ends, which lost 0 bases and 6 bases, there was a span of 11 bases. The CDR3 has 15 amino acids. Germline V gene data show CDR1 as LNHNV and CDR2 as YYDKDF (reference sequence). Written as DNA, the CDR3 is TGTGCCACCAGCAGAGATCTGGCAGGGCCCGGGGAGCTGTTTTTT. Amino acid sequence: CATSRDLAGPGELFF.

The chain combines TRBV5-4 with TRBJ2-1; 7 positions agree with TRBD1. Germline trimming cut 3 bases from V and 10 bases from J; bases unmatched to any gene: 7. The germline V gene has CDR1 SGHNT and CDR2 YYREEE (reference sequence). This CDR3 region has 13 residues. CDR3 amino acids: CASSWGWDREQFF. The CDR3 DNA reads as TGTGCCAGCAGCTGGGGTTGGGACAGAGAGCAGTTCTTC.

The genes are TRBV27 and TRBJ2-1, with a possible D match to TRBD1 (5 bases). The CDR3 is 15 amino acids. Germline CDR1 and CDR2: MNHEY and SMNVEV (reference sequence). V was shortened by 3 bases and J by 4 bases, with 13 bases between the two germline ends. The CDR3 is CASSFGQGSYNEQFF. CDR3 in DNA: TGTGCCAGCAGTTTTGGGCAGGGCTCTTACAATGAGCAGTTCTTC.

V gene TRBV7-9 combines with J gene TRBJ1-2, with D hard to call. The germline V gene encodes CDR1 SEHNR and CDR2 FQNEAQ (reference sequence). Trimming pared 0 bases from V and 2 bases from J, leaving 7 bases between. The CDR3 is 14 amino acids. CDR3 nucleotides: TGTGCCAGCAGCTTAGCAGAGGACAACTATGGCTACACCTTC. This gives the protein CASSLAEDNYGYTF.

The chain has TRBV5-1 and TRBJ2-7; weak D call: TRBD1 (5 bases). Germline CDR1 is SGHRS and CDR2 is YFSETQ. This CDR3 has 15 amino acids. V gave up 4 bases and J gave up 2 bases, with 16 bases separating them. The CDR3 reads CASSNPFRVPYEQYF. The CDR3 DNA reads TGCGCCAGCAGCAACCCCTTCAGGGTTCCCTACGAGCAGTACTTC. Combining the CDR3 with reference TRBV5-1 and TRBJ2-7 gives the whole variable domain KAGVTQTPRYLIKTRGQQVTLSCSPISGHRSVSWYQQTPGQGLQFLFEYFSETQRNKGNFPGRFSGRQFSNSRSEMNVSTLELGDSALYLCASSNPFRVPYEQYFGPGTRLTVT.

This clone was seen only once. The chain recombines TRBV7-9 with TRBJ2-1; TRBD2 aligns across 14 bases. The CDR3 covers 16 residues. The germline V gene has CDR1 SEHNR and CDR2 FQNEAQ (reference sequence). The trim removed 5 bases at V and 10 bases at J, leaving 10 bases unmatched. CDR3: CASSHRTSGGRREQFF. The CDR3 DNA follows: TGTGCCAGCAGCCATCGGACTAGCGGGGGGCGGCGGGAGCAGTTCTTC.

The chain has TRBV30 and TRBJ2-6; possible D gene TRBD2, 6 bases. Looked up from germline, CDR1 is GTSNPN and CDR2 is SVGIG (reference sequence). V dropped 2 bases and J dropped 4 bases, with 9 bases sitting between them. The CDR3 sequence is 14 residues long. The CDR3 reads CAWSPGVGANVLTF. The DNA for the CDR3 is TGTGCCTGGAGTCCGGGGGTCGGGGCCAACGTCCTGACTTTC.

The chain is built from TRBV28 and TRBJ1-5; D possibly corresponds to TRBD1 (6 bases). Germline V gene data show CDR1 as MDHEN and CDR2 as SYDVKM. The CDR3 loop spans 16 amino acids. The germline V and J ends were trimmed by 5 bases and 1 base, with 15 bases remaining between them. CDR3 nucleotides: TGTGCCAGCAGTCCCCGGGGGGCAGGGAGCAATCAGCCCCAGCATTTT. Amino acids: CASSPRGAGSNQPQHF.